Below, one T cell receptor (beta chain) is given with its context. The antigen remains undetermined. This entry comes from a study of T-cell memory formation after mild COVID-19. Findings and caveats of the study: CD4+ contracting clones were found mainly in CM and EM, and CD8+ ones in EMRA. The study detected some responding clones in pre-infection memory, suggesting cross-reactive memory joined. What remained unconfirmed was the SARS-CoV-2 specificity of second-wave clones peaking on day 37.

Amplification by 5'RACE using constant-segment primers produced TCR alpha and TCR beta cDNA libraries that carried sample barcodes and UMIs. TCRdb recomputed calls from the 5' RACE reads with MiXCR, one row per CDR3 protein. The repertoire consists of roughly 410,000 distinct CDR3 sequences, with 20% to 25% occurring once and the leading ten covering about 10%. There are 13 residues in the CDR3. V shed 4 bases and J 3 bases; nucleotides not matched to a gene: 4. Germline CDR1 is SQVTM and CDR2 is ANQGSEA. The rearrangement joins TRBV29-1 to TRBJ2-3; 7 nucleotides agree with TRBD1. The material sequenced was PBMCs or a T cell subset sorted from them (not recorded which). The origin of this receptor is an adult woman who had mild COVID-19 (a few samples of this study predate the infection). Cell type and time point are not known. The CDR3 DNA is TGCAGCGTTGGAGGGGGCGGGACAGATACGCAGTATTTT. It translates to CSVGGGGTDTQYF.